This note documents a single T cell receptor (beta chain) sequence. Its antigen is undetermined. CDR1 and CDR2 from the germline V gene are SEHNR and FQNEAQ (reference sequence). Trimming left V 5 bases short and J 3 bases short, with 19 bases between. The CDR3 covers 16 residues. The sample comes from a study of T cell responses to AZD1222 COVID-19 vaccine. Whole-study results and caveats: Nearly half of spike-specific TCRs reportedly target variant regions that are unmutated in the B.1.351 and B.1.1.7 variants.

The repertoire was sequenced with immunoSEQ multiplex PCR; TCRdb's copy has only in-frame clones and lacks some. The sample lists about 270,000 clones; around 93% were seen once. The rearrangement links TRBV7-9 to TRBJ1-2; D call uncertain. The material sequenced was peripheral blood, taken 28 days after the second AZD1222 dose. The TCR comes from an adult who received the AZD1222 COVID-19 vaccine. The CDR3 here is CASSPENHNIYYGYTF. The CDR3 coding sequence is TGTGCCAGCAGCCCAGAGAATCACAACATCTACTATGGCTACACCTTC.